The entry that follows covers one T cell receptor beta chain sequence. Its antigen has not been determined. No per-base quality is available; no much larger clone lies one base away. Sequencing of the TRB variable region was done with the immunoSEQ hsTCRB v3.0 assay at survey level resolution. The target sequencing depth for TRB was about 40,000-50,000 T-cell genomes per sample. TRB libraries were pooled and sequenced on an Illumina MiSeq using a v3 150-cycle kit. The study's own analysis went as follows. Repertoire analysis was run in R within a reproducible Nextflow workflow that covered QC, data transformation and analysis. Custom analyses were implemented in LymphoSeq2, an R package for AIRR-Seq data exploration. Several samples that produced fewer than 5000 total TRB sequences were removed, so approximately 170 HIV repertoires were analyzed. Among the approximately 190 retained HIV repertoires, approximately 61 were collected before ART initiation and 129 after ART initiation. Repertoires were downsampled to 5000 TRB nucleotide sequences, with summary statistics averaged over 100 downsampling iterations. Only TRB sequences with CDR3 regions of at least seven amino acids were retained for analysis. Diversity was assessed using a clonality score derived from Shannon entropy and using the Gini coefficient. Repertoire networks linked the top 5000 CDR3 amino acid sequences whenever two sequences differed by an edit distance of one. GLIPH2 predicted antigen specificity groups and MHC restriction for TRB CDR3 amino acid sequences. CDR3 amino acid sequences were matched against VDJdb and McPAS-TCR to flag known CMV, EBV, HIV or tissue antigen associations. Pre-ART, post-ART and control groups were compared with Wilcoxon signed-rank tests and Holm-Bonferroni correction. TCRdb holds this immuneACCESS table with in-frame rearrangements only. Some clones are missing; in checked studies, unresolved V genes explain under half, and the rest has no known cause. Clone size and the V and J calls come from that table; the DNA yielded D and trimming. This sample lists over 15,000 clones; 70% to 80% were detected once. Together, the top ten hold 20% to 25% of the sample.

These data belong to a study of long-term antiretroviral therapy in people with HIV (dated by TCRdb to about 2022). About the full investigation: The earliest samples were collected approximately a decade before the 2015 WHO recommendation for immediate ART, a period when ART was typically delayed until CD4 counts fell. A total of about 200 cryopreserved PBMC samples were contributed to the cohort by 30 adults with confirmed HIV infection, with samples collected serially over a mean of about 6 years (range 1-12). No cross-contamination during QIAcube processing was seen in test extractions of a monoclonal T-cell line run alongside a few dozen polyclonal samples. About 40% of the 30 participants with HIV were female. Whether ART initiation and durable HIV suppression were associated with changes in peripheral blood TRB repertoire composition and diversity was tested in a retrospective serial study.

Participants were included only if at least one PBMC sample before ART initiation and at least two post-ART samples were available. Treatment was received in the United States of America by all participants with HIV. Before DNA extraction, cryopreserved samples of roughly 0.95-10 million PBMC were thawed and washed. At the time of the earliest PBMC sample for each participant with HIV, ages ranged from roughly 23 to 55 years. Per participant, PBMC samples came from 1-4 timepoints prior to ART initiation and 2-8 timepoints following ART initiation, for a median of 7 samples. Serial HIV viral load, CD4+ T-cell count, ART history and demographic data were obtained for every participant. Genomic DNA was extracted from unsorted PBMC with a Qiagen kit on a QIAcube, with processing performed in batches of 12 samples. Overall results and qualifications from the work: Starting ART was linked to a significant rise in TRB diversity, yet even with long-term ART the diversity remained significantly lower than in transplant donor controls. Since PBMC availability was limited, sequencing covered only the TCR beta chain, with no alpha chain pairing. The repertoire was dominated across all time points by expanded TRB clones identified before ART initiation, although this dominance was seen to fluctuate and to decrease in many PLHIV after ART. Unsorted PBMC were profiled instead of sorted CD4+ and CD8+ T cells because pre-ART samples had limited cell numbers. The samples were dated from the mid-2000s to the late 2010s, and the ART regimens that were used may be less effective than current ART regimens. Compared with controls, HIV repertoires had narrower CDR3 length ranges, and the network structure pointed to an antigen-experienced repertoire that shifted only slightly toward naive after ART. Inferences about post-ART repertoire changes were limited because no data were available on ART adherence, viral resistance or therapy changes.

The sequences come from unsorted PBMCs, collected 2.1 years after starting antiretroviral therapy. This clonotype was obtained from a man aged 40-49 years with HIV.

The DNA reads as follows: TGTGCCAGCAGCTTGAAGACGGGCTGGGAGCAGTACTTC. Translation gives CASSLKTGWEQYF. This chain joins TRBV5-6 to TRBJ2-7; the D gene is unclear. The CDR3 contains 13 residues, cysteine and phenylalanine counted. Solely the CDR3 DNA is kept, with 39 bases framed from the first base. Relative to germline, V is 1 base shorter and J is 7 bases shorter, with 12 bases between their ends. From the germline V gene, CDR1 is SGHDT and CDR2 is YYEEEE.